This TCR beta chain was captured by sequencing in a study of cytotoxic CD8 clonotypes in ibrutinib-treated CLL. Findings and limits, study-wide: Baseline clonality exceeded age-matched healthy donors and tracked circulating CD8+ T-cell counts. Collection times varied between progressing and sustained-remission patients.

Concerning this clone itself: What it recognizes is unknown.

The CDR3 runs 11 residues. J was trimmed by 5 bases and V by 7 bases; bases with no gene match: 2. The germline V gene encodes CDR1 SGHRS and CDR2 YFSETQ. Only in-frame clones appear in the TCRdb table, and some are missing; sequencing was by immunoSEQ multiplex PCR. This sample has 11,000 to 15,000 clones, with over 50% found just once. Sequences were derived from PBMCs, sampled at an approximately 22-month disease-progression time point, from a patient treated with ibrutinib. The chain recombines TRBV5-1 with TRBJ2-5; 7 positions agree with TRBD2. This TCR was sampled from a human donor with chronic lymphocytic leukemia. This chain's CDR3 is CASVGGETQYF. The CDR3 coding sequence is TGCGCCAGCGTGGGGGGGGAGACCCAGTACTTC.